This TCR beta chain was documented in a study of T cell responses to AZD1222 COVID-19 vaccine. Points from the study as a whole: Repertoires were obtained only post-peak T cell response. CD4 TCRs associated with vaccination spanned spike, dominating at 160-218 and 743-854. Reportedly, nearly half the spike-specific TCRs target unmutated variant regions. Spike-specific TCR breadth and depth both grew after two AZD1222 doses.

Points on this clone: No antigen is known for it.

Clones were read by immunoSEQ multiplex PCR, and TCRdb kept only the in-frame ones, dropping some. The table includes approximately 120,000 clones, 88% detected once. Germline CDR1 is SGHKS and CDR2 is YYEKEE (reference sequence). The CDR3 is 15 residues long. Trimming took off 4 bases at V and 2 bases at J, with 16 bases between the two ends. V is TRBV5-5 and J is TRBJ2-7; D perhaps matches TRBD2 (6 bases). This clonotype was obtained from an adult in good health. Source: peripheral blood, taken on day 0 of AZD1222 vaccination. CDR3 DNA: TGTGCCAGCAGCGGGGCGGGGCTACTACCCTACGAGCAGTACTTC. This encodes CASSGAGLLPYEQYF.